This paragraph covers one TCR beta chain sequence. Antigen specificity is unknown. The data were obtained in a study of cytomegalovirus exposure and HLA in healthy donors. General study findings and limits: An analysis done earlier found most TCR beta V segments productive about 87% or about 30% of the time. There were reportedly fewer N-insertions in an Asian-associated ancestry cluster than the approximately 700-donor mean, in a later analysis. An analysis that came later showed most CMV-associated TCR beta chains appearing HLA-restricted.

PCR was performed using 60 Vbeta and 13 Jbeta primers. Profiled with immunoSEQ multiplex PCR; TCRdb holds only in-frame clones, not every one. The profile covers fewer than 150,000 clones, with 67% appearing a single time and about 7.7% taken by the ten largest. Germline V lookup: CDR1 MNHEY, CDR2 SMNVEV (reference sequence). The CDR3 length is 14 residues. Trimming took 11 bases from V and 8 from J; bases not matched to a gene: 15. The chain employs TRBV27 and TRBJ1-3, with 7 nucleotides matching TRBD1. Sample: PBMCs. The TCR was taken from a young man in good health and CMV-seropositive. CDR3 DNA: TGTGCCGGCACCCTACAGGGGTTTGAATACACCATATATTTT. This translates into CAGTLQGFEYTIYF.